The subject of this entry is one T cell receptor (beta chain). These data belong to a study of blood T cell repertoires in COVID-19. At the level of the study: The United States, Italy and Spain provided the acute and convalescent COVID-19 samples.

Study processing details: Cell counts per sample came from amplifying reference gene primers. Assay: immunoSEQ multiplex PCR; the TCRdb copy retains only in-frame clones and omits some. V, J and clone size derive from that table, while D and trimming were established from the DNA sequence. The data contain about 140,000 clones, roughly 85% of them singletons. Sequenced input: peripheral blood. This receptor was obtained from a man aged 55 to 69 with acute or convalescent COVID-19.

The CDR3 nucleotides are TGTGCCAGCAGTCCAAGGGGGACAGGCAATCAGCCCCAGCATTTT. Translating it yields CASSPRGTGNQPQHF. The chain joins TRBV28 to TRBJ1-5; 7 positions match TRBD1. V shed 5 bases and J 2 bases; nucleotides not matched to a gene: 6. The germline V gene has CDR1 MDHEN and CDR2 SYDVKM. The CDR3 length is 15 residues.